This T cell receptor (beta chain) was recovered during a study of blood T cell repertoires in COVID-19. Per germline, CDR1 SGHRS and CDR2 YFSETQ. This CDR3 spans 14 amino acids. Trimming at V came to 4 bases and at J to 5 bases, leaving 8 bases not matched to a gene. Clones were read by immunoSEQ multiplex PCR, and TCRdb kept only the in-frame ones, dropping some. Of around 290,000 clones in the sample, about nine tenths were seen once. This receptor was obtained from a woman aged 18-29 years who had recovered from COVID-19. Sequencing input: PBMCs or T cells enriched from blood (not recorded which). The chain has TRBV5-1 and TRBJ2-7; 8 nucleotides line up with TRBD1. CDR3 amino acids: CASSPMTGVDEQYF. The CDR3 nucleotides are TGCGCCAGCAGCCCAATGACAGGGGTCGACGAGCAGTACTTC. The complete variable domain, with remaining parts taken from reference TRBV5-1 and TRBJ2-7, reads KAGVTQTPRYLIKTRGQQVTLSCSPISGHRSVSWYQQTPGQGLQFLFEYFSETQRNKGNFPGRFSGRQFSNSRSEMNVSTLELGDSALYLCASSPMTGVDEQYFGPGTRLTVT.